Presented here are 20 T cell receptor beta chains from one specimen sequenced in a study of T cell responses to AZD1222 COVID-19 vaccine. The table came from immunoSEQ multiplex PCR; TCRdb's copy has only in-frame clones and leaves some out. The table has nearly 110,000 clones, around 92% seen once; the top ten hold around 8.6%. The sequenced sample was peripheral blood, obtained 28 days after the second AZD1222 dose. These receptors originate from an adult who received the AZD1222 COVID-19 vaccine.

The chain recombines TRBV6-5 with TRBJ1-1; 7 bases align to TRBD1. The CDR3 is 13 amino acids. V dropped 8 bases and J dropped 4; count of bases not matched to a gene: 7. Germline CDR1 reads MNHEY; CDR2 reads SVGAGI. CDR3 nucleotides: TGTGCCAGCTCGACAGGGTATGTCACTGAAGCTTTCTTT. This gives the protein CASSTGYVTEAFF.

The V gene is TRBV7-3, the J gene TRBJ2-2; D may correspond to TRBD1 or TRBD2 (5 bases each). This CDR3 contains 12 residues. V dropped 6 bases and J dropped 4 bases, with 6 bases sitting between them. Germline-derived CDR1 and CDR2 are SGHTA and FQGTGA. The CDR3 bases are TGTGCCAGCAGGGGACGCACCGGGGAGCTGTTTTTT. It translates to CASRGRTGELFF.

The rearrangement uses TRBV4-2 and TRBJ1-5, with D perhaps TRBD1 (5 bases). CDR1 is LGHNA, CDR2 YNFKEQ, per germline. The CDR3 spans 16 residues. Trimming stripped 1 base from V and 4 bases from J, with 14 bases between. CDR3 sequence reads: CASSQGGDRTNQPQHF. The DNA of the CDR3 is TGTGCCAGCAGCCAAGGGGGAGACAGAACTAATCAGCCCCAGCATTTT.

This CDR3 is CASARGQGNTEAFF. In DNA, the CDR3 is TGTGCCTCGGCCCGGGGACAGGGGAACACTGAAGCTTTCTTT. V and J are TRBV10-3 and TRBJ1-1, with TRBD1 matching over 9 bases. From germline, CDR1 is ENHRY and CDR2 SYGVKD. The CDR3 spans 14 residues. The ends lost 11 bases at V and 1 base at J; junction bases unmatched: 8.

The V and J genes are TRBV18 and TRBJ1-1; D uncertain. Trimming took off 5 bases at V and 0 bases at J, with 7 bases between the two ends. The CDR3 totals 13 residues. Germline CDR1 reads KGHSH; CDR2 reads LQKENI. DNA for the CDR3: TGTGCCAGCTCAGAAACAATGAACACTGAAGCTTTCTTT. Translated: CASSETMNTEAFF.

This clone turned up a few times. The chain links TRBV7-9 to TRBJ1-1, with 8 positions matching TRBD1. From germline, CDR1 is SEHNR and CDR2 FQNEAQ (reference sequence). This CDR3 comprises 12 residues. The V segment lost 3 bases and the J segment 7 bases; nucleotides outside the gene matches: 1. The CDR3 protein is CASSFGQGEAFF. CDR3 bases: TGTGCCAGCAGCTTCGGACAGGGTGAAGCTTTCTTT. The variable domain in full, completed from reference TRBV7-9 and TRBJ1-1, reads DTGVSQNPRHKITKRGQNVTFRCDPISEHNRLYWYRQTLGQGPEFLTYFQNEAQLEKSRLLSDRFSAERPKGSFSTLEIQRTEQGDSAMYLCASSFGQGEAFFGQGTRLTVV.

The rearrangement links TRBV6-1 to TRBJ2-3; a possible D gene is TRBD1 (7 bases). Trimming stripped 1 base from V and 4 bases from J, with 12 bases between. Germline CDR1 is MNHNS and CDR2 is SASEGT. The CDR3 is 15 residues long. CDR3 residues: CASSEGTGGADTQYF. Here the CDR3 DNA reads TGTGCCAGCAGTGAAGGGACAGGAGGGGCAGATACGCAGTATTTT.

The DNA of the CDR3 is TGCGCCAGCAGCCAAGATTCGGGGGGCAATCAGCCCCAGCATTTT. This gives the protein CASSQDSGGNQPQHF. The V and J genes are TRBV4-3 and TRBJ1-5, with D maybe TRBD1 (5 bases). This CDR3 is built from 15 residues. V was shortened by 0 bases and J by 2 bases, with 8 bases between the two germline ends. Germline V lookup: CDR1 LGHNA, CDR2 YSLEER.

This sequence joins TRBV6-5 and TRBJ1-4; perhaps TRBD1 as D (6 bases). This CDR3 has 15 residues. Trimming left V 0 bases short and J 8 bases short, with 13 bases between. Germline assignment: CDR1 MNHEY and CDR2 SVGAGI. The CDR3 reads CASSYSSRGSEKLFF. DNA for the CDR3: TGTGCCAGCAGTTACTCGTCCAGGGGTAGCGAAAAACTGTTTTTT.

The chain is built from TRBV19 and TRBJ2-4; TRBD1 is a possible D gene (6 bases). There are 14 residues in the CDR3. V lost 3 bases to trimming and J lost 4 bases, with 10 bases between them. CDR1 LNHDA and CDR2 SQIVND come from the germline V gene (reference sequence). CDR3 loop: CASSIRDNKNIQYF. CDR3 coding DNA: TGTGCCAGTAGTATCCGGGACAATAAAAACATTCAGTACTTC.

This rearrangement joins TRBV5-7 to TRBJ1-1, with D unclear. TRBV5-7 is recorded as an ORF, its role being uncertain. The CDR3 sequence is 14 residues long. Trimming removed 3 bases at V and 2 bases at J, with 11 bases between. The CDR3 coding sequence is TGTGCCAGCAGCTGGTTGCGTGGCAACACTGAAGCTTTCTTT. Protein product: CASSWLRGNTEAFF.

The rearrangement links TRBV10-3 to TRBJ1-5; D ambiguous. Germline CDR1 ENHRY, CDR2 SYGVKD. There are 13 residues in the CDR3. Trimming pared 6 bases from V and 3 bases from J, leaving 9 bases between. The CDR3 loop reads CAIRDVHNQPQHF. The CDR3 coding sequence is TGTGCCATCAGAGATGTACACAATCAGCCCCAGCATTTT.

This chain joins TRBV10-3 and TRBJ1-2; 7 positions match TRBD1. The V gene end was trimmed by 3 bases and the J gene end by 8 bases; junction bases not matched to a gene: 6. This CDR3 is built from 13 residues. Germline V gene lookup returns CDR1 ENHRY and CDR2 SYGVKD. CDR3 loop: CAISDRDSGGYTF. The CDR3 DNA sequence: TGTGCCATCAGTGATCGGGACAGTGGGGGCTACACCTTC.

The genes are TRBV28 and TRBJ2-5; a possible D gene is TRBD1 (6 bases). V dropped 6 bases and J dropped 2 bases, with 19 bases sitting between them. CDR1 is MDHEN, CDR2 SYDVKM, per germline. CDR3 length: 16 residues. CDR3 in amino acids: CASRGITGPRQETQYF. The CDR3 DNA reads as TGTGCCAGCAGGGGGATCACAGGGCCACGACAAGAGACCCAGTACTTC.

This clone is judged medium-sized (0.01 to 0.1%). CDR3 in DNA: TGTGCCAGCAGTGGCGGGGCAGAGAACACCATATATTTT. Its translation: CASSGGAENTIYF. V is TRBV2 and J is TRBJ1-3; D is perhaps TRBD1 (5 bases). V was trimmed by 4 bases and J by 7 bases, leaving 11 bases between them. Per germline, CDR1 SNHLY and CDR2 FYNNEI. CDR3 length equals 13 residues. The full variable domain, rest sourced from reference TRBV2 and TRBJ1-3, is EPEVTQTPSHQVTQMGQEVILRCVPISNHLYFYWYRQILGQKVEFLVSFYNNEISEKSEIFDDQFSVERPDGSNFTLKIRSTKLEDSAMYFCASSGGAENTIYFGEGSWLTVV.

The CDR3: CASSQGTSLGNTIYF. CDR3 nucleotide sequence: TGTGCCAGCAGCCAAGGGACCTCCCTAGGAAACACCATATATTTT. This sequence joins TRBV4-2 and TRBJ1-3; no firm D call. Trimming pared 1 base from V and 4 bases from J, leaving 11 bases between. From germline, CDR1 is LGHNA and CDR2 YNFKEQ. The CDR3 covers 15 residues.

This clone was counted a few times. The chain has TRBV5-1 and TRBJ1-2, with 8 positions matching TRBD1. The CDR3 is 14 residues long. V was clipped by 0 bases and J by 6 bases; unmatched bases: 4. Germline V gene sequence: CDR1 SGHRS, CDR2 YFSETQ. The CDR3 spells CASSLVTTGDGYTF. The CDR3 DNA follows: TGCGCCAGCAGCTTGGTCACGACAGGGGATGGCTACACCTTC.

The genes are TRBV7-9 and TRBJ1-2, with no clear D. The CDR3 spans 12 residues. Germline V CDR1 and CDR2: SEHNR, FQNEAQ (reference sequence). V was shortened by 5 bases and J by 1 base, with 5 bases between the two germline ends. CDR3 sequence: CASSTNNYGYTF. The CDR3 bases are TGTGCCAGCAGCACCAATAACTATGGCTACACCTTC.

Comments on this clone: At one of its ends the junction is not consistent with the germline gene, which may arise from a read error. The chain joins TRBV5-5 to TRBJ1-3; D ambiguous. Germline CDR1 reads SGHKS; CDR2 reads YYEKEE (reference sequence). CDR3 size: 15 residues. The CDR3 protein is CASSQYRADGSTIYF. CDR3 bases: TGTGCCAGCAGCCAATATCGGGCTGATGGAAGCACCATATATTTT. The whole variable domain, filled in from reference TRBV5-5 and TRBJ1-3, reads DAGVTQSPTHLIKTRGQQVTLRCSPISGHKSVSWYQQVLGQGPQFIFQYYEKEERGRGNFPDRFSARQFPNYSSELNVNALLLGDSALYLCASSQYRADGSTIYFGEGSWLTVV.

The chain combines TRBV28 with TRBJ1-2, with a weak D call TRBD1 (6 bases). CDR3 length equals 15 residues. Germline V gene lookup returns CDR1 MDHEN and CDR2 SYDVKM. Trimming left V 5 bases short and J 7 bases short, with 20 bases between. CDR3 region: CASSTPGDGLVGYTF. The CDR3 DNA is TGTGCCAGCAGTACCCCAGGGGACGGACTGGTTGGCTACACCTTC.